A few counts support the clone carrying this T cell receptor beta chain. The CDR3 sequence is 12 residues long. V was pared by 0 bases and J by 8 bases, with 8 bases between. The V gene's germline CDR1 is MRHNA and CDR2 SNTAGT. Generated by immunoSEQ multiplex PCR, the TCRdb table keeps only in-frame clones and is missing some. The sample comprises 150,000 or so clones, over 65% of which are singletons, and under 2% rests with the top ten. The sample is drawn from a study of blood T cell repertoires in COVID-19. Looking at the study overall: T cells, B-cell-depleted T cells, or PBMCs provided the cDNA or gDNA that served as material.

Sequencing used peripheral blood. The rearrangement uses TRBV6-4 and TRBJ2-7, with D possibly being TRBD1 (6 bases). The receptor's source is an elderly man with acute or convalescent COVID-19. This CDR3 is CASSDSRGKQYF. In nucleotides, the CDR3 is TGTGCCAGCAGTGACTCGAGGGGGAAGCAGTACTTC.